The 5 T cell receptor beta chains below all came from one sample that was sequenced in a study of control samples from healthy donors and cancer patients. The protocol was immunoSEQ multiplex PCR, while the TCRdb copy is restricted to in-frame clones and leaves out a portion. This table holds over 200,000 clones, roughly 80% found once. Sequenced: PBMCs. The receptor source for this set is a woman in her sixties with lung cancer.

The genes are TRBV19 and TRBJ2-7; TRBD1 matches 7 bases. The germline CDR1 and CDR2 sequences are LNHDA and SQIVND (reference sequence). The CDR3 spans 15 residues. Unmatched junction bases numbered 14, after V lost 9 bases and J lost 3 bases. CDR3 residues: CASQIVPGQLYEQYF. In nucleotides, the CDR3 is TGTGCCAGCCAGATAGTACCGGGACAGCTCTACGAGCAGTACTTC.

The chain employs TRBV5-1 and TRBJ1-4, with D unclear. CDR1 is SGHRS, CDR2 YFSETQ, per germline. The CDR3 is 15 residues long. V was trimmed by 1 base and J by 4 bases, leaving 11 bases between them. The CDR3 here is CASSLLGAFNEKLFF. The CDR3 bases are TGCGCCAGCAGCTTGCTGGGCGCCTTTAATGAAAAACTGTTTTTT.

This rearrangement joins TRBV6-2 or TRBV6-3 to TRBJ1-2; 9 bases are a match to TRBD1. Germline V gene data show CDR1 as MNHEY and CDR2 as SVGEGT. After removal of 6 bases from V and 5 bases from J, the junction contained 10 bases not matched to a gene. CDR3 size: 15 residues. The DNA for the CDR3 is TGTGCCAGCAGCATCGCAGGACAGGGGTTATATGGCTACACCTTC. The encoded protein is CASSIAGQGLYGYTF.

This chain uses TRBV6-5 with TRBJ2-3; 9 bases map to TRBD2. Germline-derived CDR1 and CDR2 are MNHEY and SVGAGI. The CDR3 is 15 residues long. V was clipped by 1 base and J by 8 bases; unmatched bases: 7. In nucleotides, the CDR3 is TGTGCCAGCAGTTACTTATGGACTAGCGCCGGTACGCAGTATTTT. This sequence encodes CASSYLWTSAGTQYF.

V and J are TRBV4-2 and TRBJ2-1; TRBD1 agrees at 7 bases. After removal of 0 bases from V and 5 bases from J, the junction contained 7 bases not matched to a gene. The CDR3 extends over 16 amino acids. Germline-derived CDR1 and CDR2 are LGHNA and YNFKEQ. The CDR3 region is CASSQDGQGDHNEQFF. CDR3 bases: TGTGCCAGCAGCCAAGATGGGCAGGGGGACCACAATGAGCAGTTCTTC.